This T cell receptor (beta chain) is drawn from a study of T cells in Graves' hyperthyroidism and ophthalmopathy (dated by TCRdb to about 2019). About the study as a whole: Peripheral blood samples were taken at the time of initial diagnosis, prior to any treatment. TCR V-J signatures able to tell the groups apart were searched for in a discovery cohort of some 100 patients, of whom around 43 had Graves' ophthalmopathy and 57 had stable Graves' hyperthyroidism. An independent validation cohort of around 19 hyperthyroidism patients and about 16 patients who later progressed to ophthalmopathy tested prospective prediction of ophthalmopathy. The 100 discovery patients were divided at random into training and test sets in a 7:3 ratio. In about 6 Graves' hyperthyroidism patients, the study also compared T-cell repertoires from thyroid tissue with T-cell repertoires from blood. After sampling, hyperthyroidism patients received methimazole starting at 30 mg daily, and ophthalmopathy patients received high-dose intravenous methylprednisolone. According to the paper, TCR Vbeta CDR3 sequencing was carried out on roughly 130 peripheral blood samples, which came from more than 40 ophthalmopathy, under 85 hyperthyroidism and approximately 17 progressor patients.

The TCR beta CDR3 regions were amplified from RNA transcripts. For the first round of RT-PCR on the TCR CDR3, the HTBI primer set was used together with the Qiagen OneStep RT-PCR kit. Libraries were constructed in a second round of multiplex PCR, after which size selection and purification were carried out. Paired-end sequencing of the libraries was performed with 100 bp reads on an Illumina HiSeq2000. In the paper's pipeline: Raw data were processed with SOAPnuke, discarding reads with adapters, uncalled bases, mean Phred below 15, or no exact constant-primer or identifier match. High-quality paired reads were merged using COPE v1.2.5, and each unique nucleotide sequence was defined as a clonotype. Clonotypes were aligned to IMGT TRBV, TRBD and TRBJ reference segments using MiTCR v1.1. Analysis was restricted to V-J combinations with a frequency above 0.0001, which covered 99% to 99.2% of repertoires. A TCS score was defined as the ratio of F50 (clonal expansion) to E x V (chaos), with BLOSUM62-based TCRdist applied between CDR3 peptides within each V-J. Welch's t-statistics and random forest reduced fewer than 550 V-J features to about 13, which were used in a naive Bayes classifier (R e1071). TCRdb reran the public reads through fastp at Q25 and MiXCR, keeping productive beta chains. Rows with a matching CDR3 protein are joined into one entry that keeps the most common DNA and genes. The V and J calls reflect TCRdb's pipeline rather than the authors' work. Present in this sample are approximately 300,000 distinct CDR3 sequences, over 15% of which were seen just once. Of the sample, about 50% is held by the ten largest clones.

This clonotype was found a few times. It has no known antigen specificity. Within one base of it there is no much larger clone, and no base qualities were kept. In the ophthalmopathy patients, disease was moderately to severely active, with a Clinical Activity Score of 3 or more, a NOSPECS grade of 4 or more, and a duration of less than 3 months. Exclusion was applied to patients with uncontrolled infections, other autoimmune diseases, pregnancy or lactation. Diagnoses were established on the basis of clinical symptoms, serum thyroxine and TRAb, thyroid ultrasound, and orbital computed tomography. Ficoll-Paque density gradient centrifugation was used to isolate PBMCs from around 10 ml of fresh peripheral blood. Total RNA was extracted with Trizol reagent, and quality was checked on an Agilent 2100 Bioanalyzer. Here is what the overall study found, with its caveats: A model built on a 13 V-J signature distinguished ophthalmopathy from stable hyperthyroidism, reaching around 88% sensitivity and around 81% specificity in cross-validation and 80%/75% in testing. Most expanded thyroid clonotypes (frequency above 0.001) were also detected in blood, a finding suggesting that blood repertoires may reflect thyroid immune responses. Sample size was not statistically predetermined, and investigators were not blinded to group allocation. During validation, the model predicted progression to ophthalmopathy a median of approximately 6.5 months ahead of onset, with 60% to 71% sensitivity and roughly 72% specificity.

The V end gives up 0 bases and the J end 8 bases, leaving 11 bases in the junction not matched to a gene. In the germline V gene (reference sequence), CDR1 corresponds to DFQATT and CDR2 to SNEGSKA. The CDR3, cysteine through phenylalanine, is 15 amino acids long. The CDR3 DNA has 45 bases and is translated from base 1. The TCR originated in a woman aged 55-70 years with Graves' ophthalmopathy. This sequence uses TRBV20-1 and TRBJ1-2; 8 bases in the middle match TRBD1. The sample taken for sequencing was blood. The CDR3 corresponds to CSARDPRRGREGYTF. The nucleotides read TGCAGTGCTAGAGATCCCCGCAGGGGGCGGGAGGGCTACACCTTC.